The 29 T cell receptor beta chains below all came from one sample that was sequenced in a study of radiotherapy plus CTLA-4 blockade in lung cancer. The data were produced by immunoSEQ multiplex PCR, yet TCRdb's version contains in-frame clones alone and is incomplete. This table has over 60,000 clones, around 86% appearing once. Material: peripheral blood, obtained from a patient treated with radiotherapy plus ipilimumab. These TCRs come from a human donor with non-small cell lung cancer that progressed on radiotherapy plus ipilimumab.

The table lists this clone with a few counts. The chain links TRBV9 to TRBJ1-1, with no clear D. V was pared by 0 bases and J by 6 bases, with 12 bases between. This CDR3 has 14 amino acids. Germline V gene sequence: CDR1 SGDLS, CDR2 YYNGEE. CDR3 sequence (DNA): TGTGCCAGCAGCGTAGCTCCAGGAAGGCCTGAAGCTTTCTTT. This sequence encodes CASSVAPGRPEAFF.

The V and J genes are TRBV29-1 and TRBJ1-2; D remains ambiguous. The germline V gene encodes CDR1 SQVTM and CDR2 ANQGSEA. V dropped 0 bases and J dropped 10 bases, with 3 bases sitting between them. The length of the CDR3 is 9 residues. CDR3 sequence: CSVEDFYTF. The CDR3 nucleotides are TGCAGCGTTGAAGATTTCTACACCTTC.

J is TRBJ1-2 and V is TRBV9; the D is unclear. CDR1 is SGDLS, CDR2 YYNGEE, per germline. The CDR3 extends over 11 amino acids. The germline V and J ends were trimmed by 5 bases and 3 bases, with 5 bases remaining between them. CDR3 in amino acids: CASSTDYGYTF. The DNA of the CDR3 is TGTGCCAGCAGTACTGACTATGGCTACACCTTC.

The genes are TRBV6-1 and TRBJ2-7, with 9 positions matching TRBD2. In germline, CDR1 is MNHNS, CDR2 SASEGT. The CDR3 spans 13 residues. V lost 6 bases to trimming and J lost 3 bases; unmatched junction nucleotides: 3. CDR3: CASSETSGYEQYV. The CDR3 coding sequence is TGTGCCAGCAGCGAGACTAGCGGCTACGAGCAGTACGTC.

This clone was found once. CDR3 sequence reads: CAWSTGTSANEQFF. The CDR3 DNA is TGTGCCTGGAGCACCGGGACTAGCGCCAATGAGCAGTTCTTC. The J gene is TRBJ2-1, the V gene TRBV30, with 10 bases lining up with TRBD2. This CDR3 region has 14 residues. The V gene end was trimmed by 3 bases and the J gene end by 6 bases; junction bases not matched to a gene: 5. Germline values: CDR1 GTSNPN, CDR2 SVGIG (reference sequence).

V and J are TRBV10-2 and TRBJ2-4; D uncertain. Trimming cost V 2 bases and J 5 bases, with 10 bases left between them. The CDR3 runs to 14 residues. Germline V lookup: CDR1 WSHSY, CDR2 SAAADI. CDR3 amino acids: CASSEGDAQNIQYF. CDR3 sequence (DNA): TGCGCCAGCAGTGAGGGGGATGCCCAAAACATTCAGTACTTC.

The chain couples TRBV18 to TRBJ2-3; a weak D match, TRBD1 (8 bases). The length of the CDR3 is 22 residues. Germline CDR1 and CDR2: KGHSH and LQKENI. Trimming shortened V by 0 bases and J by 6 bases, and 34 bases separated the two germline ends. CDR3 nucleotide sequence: TGTGCCAGCTCACCACCTCCGACTCTGCTGACGACAGGGGTTTGGGGGGGTGATACGCAGTATTTT. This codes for CASSPPPTLLTTGVWGGDTQYF.

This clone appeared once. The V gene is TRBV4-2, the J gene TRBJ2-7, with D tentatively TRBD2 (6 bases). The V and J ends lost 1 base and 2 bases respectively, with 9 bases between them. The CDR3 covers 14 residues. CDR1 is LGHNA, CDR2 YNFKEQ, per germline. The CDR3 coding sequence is TGTGCCAGCAGCCAAGGCGGAGGGACCTACGAGCAGTACTTC. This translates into CASSQGGGTYEQYF.

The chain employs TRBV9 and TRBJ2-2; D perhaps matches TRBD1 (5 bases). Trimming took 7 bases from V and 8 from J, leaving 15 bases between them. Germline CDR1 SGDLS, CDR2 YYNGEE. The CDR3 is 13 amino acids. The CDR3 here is CASGAAFDGELFF. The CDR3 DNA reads TGTGCCAGCGGGGCAGCCTTTGATGGGGAGCTGTTTTTT.

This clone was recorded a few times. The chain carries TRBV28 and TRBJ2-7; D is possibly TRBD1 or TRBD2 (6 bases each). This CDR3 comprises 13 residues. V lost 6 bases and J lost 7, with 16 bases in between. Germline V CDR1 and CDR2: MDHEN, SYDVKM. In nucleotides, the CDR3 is TGTGCCAGCAGCTGGACTCGGAGGGGGGAGCAGTACTTC. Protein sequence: CASSWTRRGEQYF. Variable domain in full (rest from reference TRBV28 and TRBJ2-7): DVKVTQSSRYLVKRTGEKVFLECVQDMDHENMFWYRQDPGLGLRLIYFSYDVKMKEKGDIPEGYSVSREKKERFSLILESASTNQTSMYLCASSWTRRGEQYFGPGTRLTVT.

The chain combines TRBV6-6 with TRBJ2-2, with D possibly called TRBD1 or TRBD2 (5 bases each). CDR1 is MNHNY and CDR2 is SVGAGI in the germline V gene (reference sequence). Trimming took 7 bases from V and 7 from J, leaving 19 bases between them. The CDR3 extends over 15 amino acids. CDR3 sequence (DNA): TGTGCCAGCACCGGGACCGCGACGATATACGGGGAGCTGTTTTTT. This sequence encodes CASTGTATIYGELFF.

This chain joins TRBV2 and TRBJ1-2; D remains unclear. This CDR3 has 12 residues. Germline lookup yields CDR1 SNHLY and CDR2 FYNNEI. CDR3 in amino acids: CAEGGGWEGYTF. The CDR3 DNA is TGTGCAGAAGGCGGTGGTTGGGAGGGCTACACCTTC.

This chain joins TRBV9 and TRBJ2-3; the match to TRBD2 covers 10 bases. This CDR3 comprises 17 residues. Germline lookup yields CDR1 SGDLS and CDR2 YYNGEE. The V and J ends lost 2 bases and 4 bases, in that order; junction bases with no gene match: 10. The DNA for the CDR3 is TGTGCCAGCAGCGTGGGAGCTAGCGGGAGCGCCCCAGATACGCAGTATTTT. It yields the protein CASSVGASGSAPDTQYF.

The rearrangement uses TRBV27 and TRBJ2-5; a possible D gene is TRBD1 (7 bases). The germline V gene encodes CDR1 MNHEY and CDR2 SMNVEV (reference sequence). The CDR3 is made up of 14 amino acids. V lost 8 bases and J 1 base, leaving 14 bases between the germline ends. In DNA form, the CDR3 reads TGTGCCAGCGGGTACAGGGGACTCCAAGAGACCCAGTACTTC. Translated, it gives CASGYRGLQETQYF.

The CDR3 loop is CASSPSTRANTEAFF. As DNA, the CDR3 is TGTGCCAGCAGCCCCTCGACAAGAGCAAACACTGAAGCTTTCTTT. The chain carries TRBV27 and TRBJ1-1, with D uncertain. CDR3 length equals 15 residues. CDR1 and CDR2 from the germline V gene are MNHEY and SMNVEV (reference sequence). V gave up 6 bases and J gave up 2 bases, with 16 bases separating them.

In DNA, the CDR3 is TGTGCCAGCAGTTATACCGGGGATTATGGCTACACCTTC. The encoded protein is CASSYTGDYGYTF. The J gene is TRBJ1-2, the V gene TRBV6-6; D call uncertain. The ends were cut back, 3 bases at V and 5 bases at J, with 10 bases in the middle. This CDR3 is 13 amino acids long. Germline CDR1 is MNHNY and CDR2 is SVGAGI (reference sequence).

The CDR3 DNA sequence: TGTGCCAGCAGCCCGCGACAGGGGACTAACTATGGCTACACCTTC. Its translation is CASSPRQGTNYGYTF. The rearrangement uses TRBV7-8 and TRBJ1-2, with 8 bases identical to TRBD1. With V trimmed by 5 bases and J by 0 bases, 5 bases remained unmatched. There are 15 residues in the CDR3. Germline V CDR1 and CDR2: SGHVS, FQNEAQ.

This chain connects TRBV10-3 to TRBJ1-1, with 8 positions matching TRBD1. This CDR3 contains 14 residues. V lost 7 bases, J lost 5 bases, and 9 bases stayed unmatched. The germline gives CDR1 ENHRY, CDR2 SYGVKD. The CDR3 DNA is TGTGCCATCACCCCAGGACAGGGCAGAACTGAAGCTTTCTTT. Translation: CAITPGQGRTEAFF.

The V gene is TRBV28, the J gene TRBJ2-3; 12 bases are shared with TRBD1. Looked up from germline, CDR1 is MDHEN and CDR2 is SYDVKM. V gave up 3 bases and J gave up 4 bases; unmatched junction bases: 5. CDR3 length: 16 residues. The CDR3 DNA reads TGTGCCAGCAGTTTGGGACAGGGGGCTCCCGCAGATACGCAGTATTTT. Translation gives CASSLGQGAPADTQYF.

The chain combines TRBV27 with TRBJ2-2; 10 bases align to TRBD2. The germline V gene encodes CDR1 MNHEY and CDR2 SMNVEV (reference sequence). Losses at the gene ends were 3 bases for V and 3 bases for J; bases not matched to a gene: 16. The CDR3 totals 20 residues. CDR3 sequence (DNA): TGTGCCAGCAGTTTCTCCGTTCGTTCTAGCGGGAGAATGTACACCGGGGAGCTGTTTTTT. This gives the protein CASSFSVRSSGRMYTGELFF.

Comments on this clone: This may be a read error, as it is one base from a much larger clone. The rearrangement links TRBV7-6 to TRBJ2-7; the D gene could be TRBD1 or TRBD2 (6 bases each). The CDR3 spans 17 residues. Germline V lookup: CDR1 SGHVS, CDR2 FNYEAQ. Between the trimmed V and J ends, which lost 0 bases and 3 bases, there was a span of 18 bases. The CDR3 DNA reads TGTGCCAGCAGCTTAGCGGGGGGTGGGGGCGGGGACTACGAGCAGTACTTC. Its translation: CASSLAGGGGGDYEQYF. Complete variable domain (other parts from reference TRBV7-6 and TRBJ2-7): GAGVSQSPRYKVTKRGQDVALRCDPISGHVSLYWYRQALGQGPEFLTYFNYEAQQDKSGLPNDRFSAERPEGSISTLTIQRTEQRDSAMYRCASSLAGGGGGDYEQYFGPGTRLTVT.

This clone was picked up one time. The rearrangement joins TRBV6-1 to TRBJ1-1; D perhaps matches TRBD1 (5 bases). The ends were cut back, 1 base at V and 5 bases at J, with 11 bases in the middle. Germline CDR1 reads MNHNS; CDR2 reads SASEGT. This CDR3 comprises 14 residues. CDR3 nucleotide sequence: TGTGCCAGCAGTGAAGAGGGGCGGGGGACTGAAGCTTTCTTT. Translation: CASSEEGRGTEAFF.

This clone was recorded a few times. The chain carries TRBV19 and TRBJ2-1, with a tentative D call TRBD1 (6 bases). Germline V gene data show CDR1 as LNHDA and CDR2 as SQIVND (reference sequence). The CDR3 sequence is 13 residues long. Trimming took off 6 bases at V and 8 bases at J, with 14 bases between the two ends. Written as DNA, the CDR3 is TGTGCCAGTAGCAACAGCAGGGGCGATGAGCAGTTCTTC. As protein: CASSNSRGDEQFF.

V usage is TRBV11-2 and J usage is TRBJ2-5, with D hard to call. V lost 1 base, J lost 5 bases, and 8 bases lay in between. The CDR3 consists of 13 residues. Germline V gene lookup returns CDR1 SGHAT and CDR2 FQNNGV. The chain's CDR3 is CASSLGLGETQYF. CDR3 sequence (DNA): TGTGCCAGCAGCTTAGGCCTAGGGGAGACCCAGTACTTC. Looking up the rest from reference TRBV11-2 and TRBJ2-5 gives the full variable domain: EAGVAQSPRYKIIEKRQSVAFWCNPISGHATLYWYQQILGQGPKLLIQFQNNGVVDDSQLPKDRFSAERLKGVDSTLKIQPAKLEDSAVYLCASSLGLGETQYFGPGTRLLVL.

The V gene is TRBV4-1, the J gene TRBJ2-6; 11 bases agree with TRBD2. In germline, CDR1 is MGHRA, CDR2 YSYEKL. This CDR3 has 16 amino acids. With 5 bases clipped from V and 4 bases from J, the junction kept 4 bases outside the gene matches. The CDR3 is CASSLAGGTGANVLTF. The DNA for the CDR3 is TGCGCCAGCAGCTTAGCGGGAGGGACCGGGGCCAACGTCCTGACTTTC.

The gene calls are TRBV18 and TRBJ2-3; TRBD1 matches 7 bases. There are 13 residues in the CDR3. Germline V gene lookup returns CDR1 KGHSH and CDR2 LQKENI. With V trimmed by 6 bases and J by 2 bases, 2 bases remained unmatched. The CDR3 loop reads CASSGTDTDTQYF. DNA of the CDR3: TGTGCCAGCTCCGGGACAGACACAGATACGCAGTATTTT.

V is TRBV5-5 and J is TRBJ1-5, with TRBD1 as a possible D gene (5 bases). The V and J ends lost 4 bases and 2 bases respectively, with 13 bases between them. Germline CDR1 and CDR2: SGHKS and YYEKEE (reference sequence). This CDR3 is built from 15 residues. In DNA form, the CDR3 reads TGTGCCAGCAGCACCAGGGAATCTGGCAATCAGCCCCAGCATTTT. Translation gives CASSTRESGNQPQHF.

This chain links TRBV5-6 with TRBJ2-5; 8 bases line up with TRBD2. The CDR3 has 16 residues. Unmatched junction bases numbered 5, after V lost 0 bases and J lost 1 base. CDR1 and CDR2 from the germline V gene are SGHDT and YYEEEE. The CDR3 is CASSLVLAGIQETQYF. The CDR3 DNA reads TGTGCCAGCAGCTTGGTCCTAGCGGGTATCCAAGAGACCCAGTACTTC.

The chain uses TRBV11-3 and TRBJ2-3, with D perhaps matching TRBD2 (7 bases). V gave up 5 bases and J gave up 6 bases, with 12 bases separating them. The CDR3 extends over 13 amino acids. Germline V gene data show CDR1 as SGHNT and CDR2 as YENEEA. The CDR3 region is CASSVWGGDTQYF. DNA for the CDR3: TGTGCCAGCAGCGTCTGGGGGGGCGATACGCAGTATTTT.